The 27 T cell receptor beta chains given below trace back to one sample, sequenced in a study of cytomegalovirus exposure and HLA in healthy donors. Vbeta (60) and Jbeta (13) primers were used in the PCR. Assay used: immunoSEQ multiplex PCR; TCRdb lists only in-frame clones, some missing. The sample has about 150,000 clones, around four fifths seen once. Material for sequencing was PBMCs. The receptors stem from a male donor in good health and CMV-seronegative.

The chain uses TRBV18 and TRBJ1-1; 10 bases line up with TRBD1. CDR3 size: 15 residues. CDR1 is KGHSH and CDR2 is LQKENI in the germline V gene. V lost 3 bases, J lost 1 base, and 2 bases stayed unmatched. CDR3 sequence (DNA): TGTGCCAGCTCACCTGGGACAGGGGAGAACACTGAAGCTTTCTTT. Encoded protein: CASSPGTGENTEAFF.

The chain recombines TRBV19 with TRBJ2-2; 9 positions agree with TRBD2. This CDR3 contains 16 residues. Trimming at V came to 3 bases and at J to 1 base, leaving 3 bases not matched to a gene. Germline V gene sequence: CDR1 LNHDA, CDR2 SQIVND (reference sequence). The CDR3 region has the DNA TGTGCCAGTAGTATTATTAGCGGGGGGAACACCGGGGAGCTGTTTTTT. Its translation: CASSIISGGNTGELFF.

The rearrangement uses TRBV15 and TRBJ1-3; a weak D match, TRBD1 (6 bases). The CDR3 has 15 residues. Germline V gene lookup returns CDR1 LNHNV and CDR2 YYDKDF (reference sequence). V was cut by 0 bases and J by 2 bases, with 8 bases left in between. The CDR3 sequence: CATSREQGAGNTIYF. DNA of the CDR3: TGTGCCACCAGCAGAGAACAGGGTGCTGGAAACACCATATATTTT.

The chain links TRBV6-5 to TRBJ2-7; possible D gene TRBD1, 5 bases. Looked up from germline, CDR1 is MNHEY and CDR2 is SVGAGI. V dropped 5 bases and J dropped 2 bases, with 16 bases sitting between them. This CDR3 has 15 residues. CDR3 amino acids: CASSADRPFTYEQYF. In nucleotides, the CDR3 is TGTGCCAGCAGTGCCGACAGACCTTTTACCTACGAGCAGTACTTC.

The V gene is TRBV18, the J gene TRBJ2-4; 9 bases are a match to TRBD2. Germline V gene sequence: CDR1 KGHSH, CDR2 LQKENI. This CDR3 has 16 amino acids. Unmatched junction bases numbered 7, after V lost 6 bases and J lost 1 base. In DNA, the CDR3 is TGTGCCAGCTCTCCCGGGCTAGCGGGGGCCAAAAACATTCAGTACTTC. Its protein product is CASSPGLAGAKNIQYF.

V usage is TRBV5-1 and J usage is TRBJ2-5; 9 nucleotides line up with TRBD2. Germline values: CDR1 SGHRS, CDR2 YFSETQ. The length of the CDR3 is 17 residues. After removal of 4 bases from V and 2 bases from J, the junction contained 12 bases not matched to a gene. CDR3 DNA sequence: TGCGCCAGCAGCCCGAGAGGGCGGGAGGGCCGGCAAGAGACCCAGTACTTC. Protein sequence: CASSPRGREGRQETQYF.

Details on this clone: Other DNA sequences within the sample encode an identical CDR3. DNA of the CDR3: TGTGCCAGCAGCTTAGGAGCCAACACTGAAGCTTTCTTT. Translating gives CASSLGANTEAFF. V is TRBV7-2 and J is TRBJ1-1; D gene ambiguous. V was clipped by 1 base and J by 2 bases, with 5 bases between them. This CDR3 has 13 residues. Germline V CDR1 and CDR2: SGHTA, FQGNSA.

This sequence joins TRBV9 and TRBJ1-1; 8 nucleotides agree with TRBD1. Germline CDR1 is SGDLS and CDR2 is YYNGEE. With V trimmed by 0 bases and J by 1 base, 5 bases remained unmatched. This CDR3 comprises 16 residues. For the CDR3, the DNA is TGTGCCAGCAGCGTAGGCGGACAGGGAGGGAACACTGAAGCTTTCTTT. It codes for CASSVGGQGGNTEAFF.

This clone is a singleton in its sample. The CDR3 DNA is TGTGCCAGCTCACCATTTTTGGCCACGAACACCGGGGAGCTGTTTTTT. Translation: CASSPFLATNTGELFF. The V and J genes are TRBV18 and TRBJ2-2; D remains unclear. With 2 bases removed from V and 0 bases from J, the gap between germline ends came to 10 bases. Germline values: CDR1 KGHSH, CDR2 LQKENI. The CDR3 covers 16 residues.

The rearrangement joins TRBV5-1 to TRBJ1-1, with no clear D. V was trimmed by 3 bases and J by 1 base, leaving 10 bases between them. The germline V gene encodes CDR1 SGHRS and CDR2 YFSETQ. This CDR3 is built from 14 residues. The CDR3 loop reads CASSSVPGNTEAFF. CDR3 DNA sequence: TGCGCCAGCAGCTCAGTCCCGGGGAACACTGAAGCTTTCTTT. The full variable domain, with the rest looked up from reference TRBV5-1 and TRBJ1-1, is KAGVTQTPRYLIKTRGQQVTLSCSPISGHRSVSWYQQTPGQGLQFLFEYFSETQRNKGNFPGRFSGRQFSNSRSEMNVSTLELGDSALYLCASSSVPGNTEAFFGQGTRLTVV.

This chain links TRBV6-1 with TRBJ1-5, with 10 bases fitting TRBD1. The trim removed 4 bases at V and 6 bases at J, leaving 6 bases unmatched. The CDR3 spans 15 residues. The germline V gene has CDR1 MNHNS and CDR2 SASEGT. The CDR3 nucleotides read TGTGCCAGCAGTGTGACAGGGGGCAAGGGTCAGCCCCAGCATTTT. Translating it yields CASSVTGGKGQPQHF.

The chain recombines TRBV7-8 with TRBJ2-7; weak D call: TRBD1 (5 bases). Germline lookup yields CDR1 SGHVS and CDR2 FQNEAQ. Trimming cost V 6 bases and J 0 bases, with 15 bases left between them. This CDR3 has 15 residues. The CDR3 is CASRLQDTLSYEQYF. In DNA, the CDR3 is TGTGCCAGCAGACTACAGGACACACTCTCCTACGAGCAGTACTTC. The whole variable domain, filled in from reference TRBV7-8 and TRBJ2-7, reads GAGVSQSPRYKVAKRGQDVALRCDPISGHVSLFWYQQALGQGPEFLTYFQNEAQLDKSGLPSDRFFAERPEGSVSTLKIQRTQQEDSAVYLCASRLQDTLSYEQYFGPGTRLTVT.

This clone showed up just once. The J gene is TRBJ2-4, the V gene TRBV12-5, with D tentatively TRBD1 (6 bases). This CDR3 region has 15 residues. V dropped 5 bases and J dropped 5 bases, with 16 bases sitting between them. The germline V gene encodes CDR1 LGHNT and CDR2 FRNRAP. CDR3 DNA: TGTGCTAGTGGTCCTAAGACAGGCGCACAAAACATTCAGTACTTC. It encodes CASGPKTGAQNIQYF.

By proportion, this clone is medium-sized (0.01 to 0.1%). The genes are TRBV25-1 and TRBJ2-1, with TRBD1 matching 9 bases. Losses at the gene ends were 2 bases for V and 3 bases for J; bases not matched to a gene: 8. Germline CDR1 reads MGHDK; CDR2 reads SYGVNS. This CDR3 is 17 amino acids long. The CDR3 DNA follows: TGTGCCAGCAGTGAACCCTCCCGGGACAGGGTCTACAATGAGCAGTTCTTC. Translation gives CASSEPSRDRVYNEQFF.

V gene TRBV25-1 combines with J gene TRBJ2-2; the match to TRBD1 covers 9 bases. The V segment lost 3 bases and the J segment 6 bases; nucleotides outside the gene matches: 11. CDR3 size: 17 residues. CDR1 and CDR2 (germline): MGHDK, SYGVNS. The CDR3 protein is CASSEGKGQGYPGELFF. For the CDR3, the DNA is TGTGCCAGCAGTGAGGGAAAGGGACAGGGTTATCCCGGGGAGCTGTTTTTT.

CDR3 sequence reads: CASSLAGGKSSYEQYF. CDR3 in DNA: TGCGCCAGCAGCTTGGCCGGCGGGAAGAGCTCCTACGAGCAGTACTTC. The rearrangement joins TRBV5-1 to TRBJ2-7, with D possibly matching TRBD2 (6 bases). CDR3 length equals 16 residues. V lost 0 bases and J lost 0, with 13 bases in between. Germline CDR1 reads SGHRS; CDR2 reads YFSETQ.

The rearrangement links TRBV27 to TRBJ2-3; D ambiguous. The CDR3 runs to 13 residues. Germline values: CDR1 MNHEY, CDR2 SMNVEV (reference sequence). V lost 4 bases, J lost 3 bases, and 8 bases lay in between. CDR3 coding DNA: TGTGCCAGCAGTTCCTCGGTGACAGATACGCAGTATTTT. Residues: CASSSSVTDTQYF.

The chain is built from TRBV7-9 and TRBJ1-1; the D is unclear. The V end was cut by 4 bases, the J end by 0 bases, with 6 bases between. This CDR3 spans 13 amino acids. Germline CDR1 and CDR2: SEHNR and FQNEAQ (reference sequence). The CDR3 DNA reads as TGTGCCAGCAGCTCTATTATGAACACTGAAGCTTTCTTT. It codes for CASSSIMNTEAFF.

V gene TRBV19 combines with J gene TRBJ2-3; 8 positions agree with TRBD1. The junction had 6 bases not matched to a gene; V was cut back by 2 bases and J by 2 bases. Germline CDR1 is LNHDA and CDR2 is SQIVND (reference sequence). CDR3 length equals 16 residues. The CDR3 sequence: CASSISPGGATDTQYF. CDR3 sequence (DNA): TGTGCCAGTAGTATATCTCCAGGGGGCGCCACAGATACGCAGTATTTT.

This chain uses TRBV6-6 with TRBJ2-5; TRBD2 matches at 10 bases. J gave up 0 bases and V 8 bases, and 9 bases lay outside the gene matches. The CDR3 totals 16 residues. CDR1 is MNHNY, CDR2 SVGAGI, per germline (reference sequence). In nucleotides, the CDR3 is TGTGCCAGCGAATCAGAACTAGCGGGGTACCAAGAGACCCAGTACTTC. This codes for CASESELAGYQETQYF.

The rearrangement links TRBV7-9 to TRBJ1-2, with 7 nucleotides matching TRBD1. The CDR3 covers 16 residues. Looked up from germline, CDR1 is SEHNR and CDR2 is FQNEAQ (reference sequence). Trimming took 4 bases from V and 4 from J; bases not matched to a gene: 12. The CDR3 region has the DNA TGTGCCAGCAGCTATGGGACAGCACAGATTAGCTATGGCTACACCTTC. As protein: CASSYGTAQISYGYTF.

This chain joins TRBV28 and TRBJ2-3; unclear D gene. Trimming pared 1 base from V and 0 bases from J, leaving 11 bases between. This CDR3 has 16 amino acids. CDR1 and CDR2 (germline): MDHEN, SYDVKM. The CDR3 loop is CASSLFGGSSTDTQYF. Here the CDR3 DNA reads TGTGCCAGCAGTTTATTTGGCGGAAGTAGCACAGATACGCAGTATTTT.

The rearrangement uses TRBV5-4 and TRBJ2-7, with 9 bases matching TRBD1. V gave up 4 bases and J gave up 0 bases; unmatched junction bases: 5. This CDR3 comprises 15 residues. Germline values: CDR1 SGHNT, CDR2 YYREEE (reference sequence). CDR3 bases: TGTGCCAGCAGCACGAGACAGGGGGGCTCCTACGAGCAGTACTTC. Translated, it gives CASSTRQGGSYEQYF.

The rearrangement links TRBV6-1 to TRBJ1-2; tentative D call: TRBD1 (5 bases). The germline gives CDR1 MNHNS, CDR2 SASEGT. The CDR3 is made up of 15 amino acids. The germline V and J ends were trimmed by 7 bases and 2 bases, with 17 bases remaining between them. The CDR3 sequence: CASTLIEGANYGYTF. The CDR3, as DNA: TGTGCCAGCACCCTAATCGAAGGGGCGAACTATGGCTACACCTTC.

The chain employs TRBV6-5 and TRBJ1-5; 9 nucleotides line up with TRBD1. The CDR3 has 14 residues. Germline CDR1 reads MNHEY; CDR2 reads SVGAGI. The V segment lost 2 bases and the J segment 5 bases; nucleotides outside the gene matches: 1. In DNA, the CDR3 is TGTGCCAGCAGTTACAACAGGGGGCATCAGCCCCAGCATTTT. It is translated as CASSYNRGHQPQHF.

This clone was picked up one time. V is TRBV5-8 and J is TRBJ1-2, with TRBD1 matching over 9 bases. The CDR3 extends over 12 amino acids. Unmatched junction bases numbered 3, after V lost 0 bases and J lost 12 bases. Germline V lookup: CDR1 SGHTS, CDR2 YDEGEE. The CDR3 is CASSLETGGDTF. In nucleotides, the CDR3 is TGTGCCAGCAGCTTGGAGACAGGGGGAGACACCTTC. The full variable domain, its missing parts supplied by reference TRBV5-8 and TRBJ1-2, is EAGVTQSPTHLIKTRGQQATLRCSPISGHTSVYWYQQALGLGLQFLLWYDEGEERNRGNFPPRFSGRQFPNYSSELNVNALELEDSALYLCASSLETGGDTFGSGTRLTVV.

The chain employs TRBV4-1 and TRBJ2-2; a weak D match, TRBD2 (6 bases). CDR1 and CDR2 (germline): MGHRA, YSYEKL. The CDR3 loop spans 16 amino acids. The V end was cut by 3 bases, the J end by 5 bases, with 16 bases between. The CDR3 DNA follows: TGCGCCAGCAGCCACCTCTTTACGGGGGATACCGGGGAGCTGTTTTTT. This codes for CASSHLFTGDTGELFF.